The 9 T cell receptor beta chains given below trace back to one sample, sequenced in a study of T cells after yellow fever vaccination. TCRdb called the 5' RACE reads again in MiXCR, with one record for every CDR3 protein. The data show some 160,000 distinct CDR3 sequences, with around 7% seen just once and more than 2% held by the top ten. Sequenced here: CD4+ T cells sorted from PBMCs, sampled 4 to 5 days after the first yellow fever vaccination. The origin of the receptors is a man between 18 and 35 years old who received the YFV17D yellow fever vaccine.

This clonotype was seen more than once but under ten times. This chain connects TRBV7-2 to TRBJ1-5; no clear D gene. CDR3 length: 12 amino acids. In germline, CDR1 is SGHTA, CDR2 FQGNSA. The V end lost 6 bases, the J end lost 6 bases, and 9 bases lay between the germline ends. DNA for the CDR3: TGTGCCAGCAGTCCCGCCGGTCAGCCCCAGCATTTT. Translated: CASSPAGQPQHF. The variable domain in full, completed from reference TRBV7-2 and TRBJ1-5, reads GAGVSQSPSNKVTEKGKDVELRCDPISGHTALYWYRQSLGQGLEFLIYFQGNSAPDKSGLPSDRFSAERTGGSVSTLTIQRTQQEDSAVYLCASSPAGQPQHFGDGTRLSIL.

The V and J genes are TRBV12-5 and TRBJ1-5; D ambiguous. Trimming cost V 2 bases and J 0 bases, with 2 bases left between them. The CDR3 length is 13 residues. The germline V gene has CDR1 LGHNT and CDR2 FRNRAP. This CDR3 is CASGLLSNQPQHF. In DNA, the CDR3 is TGTGCTAGTGGTTTGCTTAGCAATCAGCCCCAGCATTTT.

This clonotype showed up many times. The rearrangement links TRBV4-3 to TRBJ2-5; perhaps TRBD2 as D (7 bases). Germline lookup yields CDR1 LGHNA and CDR2 YSLEER. This CDR3 contains 14 residues. Trimming cost V 1 base and J 5 bases, with 11 bases left between them. CDR3 residues: CASSQGGGGETQYF. The CDR3, as DNA: TGCGCCAGCAGCCAAGGGGGGGGCGGCGAGACCCAGTACTTC.

On this clonotype itself: With a much larger clone just one base away, this may be a read error. The rearrangement uses TRBV5-5 and TRBJ1-2, with D maybe TRBD1 (5 bases). V was trimmed by 3 bases and J by 8 bases, leaving 20 bases between them. This CDR3 is built from 15 residues. Germline V CDR1 and CDR2: SGHKS, YYEKEE (reference sequence). CDR3 coding DNA: TGTGCCAGCAGCTACGACGCGGCGGGGCGGAGAGGCTACACCTTC. Amino acid sequence: CASSYDAAGRRGYTF.

The V and J genes are TRBV7-2 and TRBJ2-1, with D tentatively TRBD1 (5 bases). CDR3 length: 15 amino acids. V lost 5 bases and J 3 bases, leaving 14 bases between the germline ends. Germline CDR1 reads SGHTA; CDR2 reads FQGNSA. The DNA of the CDR3 is TGTGCCAGCAGCCCACCGACCGACAGCTACAATGAGCAGTTCTTC. It is translated as CASSPPTDSYNEQFF.

This clonotype was observed many times. V is TRBV7-3 and J is TRBJ2-3, with D maybe TRBD1 (6 bases). The germline V gene has CDR1 SGHTA and CDR2 FQGTGA. The CDR3 covers 15 residues. The ends were cut back, 5 bases at V and 0 bases at J, with 12 bases in the middle. The CDR3 coding sequence is TGTGCCAGCAGCCCCCGACAGGCTAGCACAGATACGCAGTATTTT. It encodes CASSPRQASTDTQYF.

This clonotype was recorded many times. This chain links TRBV6-2 or TRBV6-3 with TRBJ1-1, with TRBD1 as a possible D gene (5 bases). Germline V gene lookup returns CDR1 MNHEY and CDR2 SVGEGT. The V end lost 8 bases, the J end lost 4 bases, and 23 bases lay between the germline ends. There are 16 residues in the CDR3. As DNA, the CDR3 is TGTGCCAGCCGACGGGGCCACAACCTCTCGGGCACTGAAGCTTTCTTT. Protein product: CASRRGHNLSGTEAFF.

This clonotype came up many times. J is TRBJ2-7 and V is TRBV23-1, with 7 nucleotides matching TRBD1. TRBV23-1 is sorted into the ORF group, with uncertain function. There are 15 residues in the CDR3. V gave up 2 bases and J gave up 0 bases; unmatched junction bases: 4. Here the CDR3 DNA reads TGCGCCAGCAGTCAAACGACAGGGAGCTCCTACGAGCAGTACGTC. Protein sequence: CASSQTTGSSYEQYV.

This clonotype was observed many times. This chain uses TRBV3-1 with TRBJ1-2, with a weak D call TRBD1 (5 bases). V dropped 1 base and J dropped 8 bases, with 17 bases sitting between them. The CDR3 spans 15 residues. Per germline, CDR1 LGHDT and CDR2 YNNKEL (reference sequence). CDR3 sequence reads: CASSQGLRGLEGYTF. DNA for the CDR3: TGTGCCAGCAGCCAAGGCTTGCGGGGCTTAGAGGGCTACACCTTC.